Listed here are 14 T cell receptor beta chains from one sample, sequenced in a study of blood T cell repertoires in COVID-19. Using immunoSEQ multiplex PCR, the repertoire was profiled, and TCRdb retains in-frame clones only, with some absent. The sample holds 29,000 or so clones, approximately 80% seen once. Specimen: peripheral blood. The receptors derive from a woman aged 70-85 years with acute or convalescent COVID-19.

This chain connects TRBV28 to TRBJ2-7; tentative D call: TRBD2 (5 bases). This CDR3 comprises 14 residues. Germline V gene lookup returns CDR1 MDHEN and CDR2 SYDVKM. V lost 5 bases, J lost 0 bases, and 11 bases lay in between. The CDR3 DNA follows: TGTGCCAGCAGTCGCGGGCTCGGCTCCTACGAGCAGTACTTC. Translated, it gives CASSRGLGSYEQYF.

The chain joins TRBV6-2 or TRBV6-3 to TRBJ2-5, with D possibly TRBD1 on 6 matching bases. Germline CDR1 reads MNHEY; CDR2 reads SVGEGT. Trimming stripped 2 bases from V and 3 bases from J, with 16 bases between. The CDR3 totals 16 residues. In nucleotides, the CDR3 is TGTGCCAGCAGTTACCTGCCCAGGGGTTCAAAAGAGACCCAGTACTTC. It encodes CASSYLPRGSKETQYF.

This clone occurred once. This chain uses TRBV6-5 with TRBJ2-7; TRBD2 is a possible D gene (6 bases). Between the trimmed V and J ends, which lost 8 bases and 4 bases, there was a span of 18 bases. CDR1 is MNHEY, CDR2 SVGAGI, per germline. The CDR3 is made up of 14 amino acids. In DNA form, the CDR3 reads TGTGCCAGCCGCCCGAATGGGGGGAGTTACGAGCAGTACTTC. Translation: CASRPNGGSYEQYF.

This chain joins TRBV29-1 and TRBJ2-2; 7 nucleotides line up with TRBD2. The CDR3 has 15 residues. Germline CDR1 is SQVTM and CDR2 is ANQGSEA. The trim removed 3 bases at V and 1 base at J, leaving 5 bases unmatched. For the CDR3, the DNA is TGCAGCGTTGACTCCGGACTAGGGAACACCGGGGAGCTGTTTTTT. Its protein product is CSVDSGLGNTGELFF.

In this sample, this clone turned up once. V usage is TRBV5-1 and J usage is TRBJ2-2, with TRBD2 identical over 9 bases. The germline V gene encodes CDR1 SGHRS and CDR2 YFSETQ. With 4 bases clipped from V and 2 bases from J, the junction kept 9 bases outside the gene matches. This CDR3 has 17 residues. The CDR3 bases are TGCGCCAGCAGCCCATTTACGGGACTAGCTAACACCGGGGAGCTGTTTTTT. It specifies CASSPFTGLANTGELFF.

The V gene is TRBV28, the J gene TRBJ1-4; tentatively, D is TRBD1 (5 bases). V was clipped by 4 bases and J by 6 bases, with 15 bases between them. Germline loops: CDR1 MDHEN, CDR2 SYDVKM. This CDR3 is built from 15 residues. CDR3 protein: CASSSPGRGDEKLFF. Written as DNA, the CDR3 is TGTGCCAGCAGTTCCCCGGGACGGGGGGATGAAAAACTGTTTTTT.

This clone was seen ten or more times. The rearrangement links TRBV19 to TRBJ2-3, with TRBD1 matching over 7 bases. V shed 7 bases and J 1 base; nucleotides not matched to a gene: 5. There are 14 residues in the CDR3. Germline-derived CDR1 and CDR2 are LNHDA and SQIVND (reference sequence). The CDR3 is CASMTGLGTDTQYF. The CDR3, as DNA: TGTGCCAGTATGACAGGGTTGGGCACAGATACGCAGTATTTT.

DNA for the CDR3: TGTGCCAGCAGACGTGAGCACAGGGCGTGGGCTGAAAAACTGTTTTTT. Its translation is CASRREHRAWAEKLFF. The chain uses TRBV4-2 and TRBJ1-4, with D possibly being TRBD1 (6 bases). The CDR3 has 16 amino acids. Germline assignment: CDR1 LGHNA and CDR2 YNFKEQ. V was clipped by 6 bases and J by 7 bases, with 21 bases between them.

The chain joins TRBV28 to TRBJ2-3; 11 nucleotides align to TRBD1. Trimming cost V 4 bases and J 7 bases; bases outside gene matches: 16. The CDR3 loop spans 18 amino acids. Per the germline V gene, CDR1 is MDHEN and CDR2 is SYDVKM. Written as DNA, the CDR3 is TGTGCCAGCAGTTCCTTTGGGTCGGGACAGGGGGTCGGGAATACGCAGTATTTT. Its translation is CASSSFGSGQGVGNTQYF.

The rearrangement uses TRBV5-1 and TRBJ2-3, with 15 bases identical to TRBD2. Germline CDR1 reads SGHRS; CDR2 reads YFSETQ. Trimming took 0 bases from V and 2 from J; bases not matched to a gene: 4. The length of the CDR3 is 18 residues. This CDR3 is CASSLEGTSGGHTDTQYF. The CDR3 DNA reads TGCGCCAGCAGCTTGGAGGGGACTAGCGGGGGGCACACAGATACGCAGTATTTT.

This clone was seen more than once but under ten times. The V gene is TRBV20-1, the J gene TRBJ1-3; 7 bases are shared with TRBD1. Germline CDR1 DFQATT, CDR2 SNEGSKA (reference sequence). This CDR3 has 15 amino acids. V lost 3 bases, J lost 0 bases, and 5 bases stayed unmatched. The CDR3 region has the DNA TGCAGTGCTAGTAGGGGACAGCTCTCTGGAAACACCATATATTTT. The encoded protein is CSASRGQLSGNTIYF.

The chain has TRBV9 and TRBJ1-2; 10 bases are a match to TRBD1. The germline gives CDR1 SGDLS, CDR2 YYNGEE. The ends lost 4 bases at V and 8 bases at J; junction bases unmatched: 11. The length of the CDR3 is 15 residues. The CDR3 here is CASSPTGQGTGGYTF. DNA of the CDR3: TGTGCCAGCAGCCCGACGGGACAGGGGACGGGAGGCTACACCTTC. Supplemented by reference TRBV9 and TRBJ1-2, the full variable domain reads DSGVTQTPKHLITATGQRVTLRCSPRSGDLSVYWYQQSLDQGLQFLIQYYNGEERAKGNILERFSAQQFPDLHSELNLSSLELGDSALYFCASSPTGQGTGGYTFGSGTRLTVV.

V gene TRBV6-5 combines with J gene TRBJ2-1; TRBD2 aligns across 12 bases. V lost 5 bases, J lost 9 bases, and 8 bases stayed unmatched. Germline V gene sequence: CDR1 MNHEY, CDR2 SVGAGI. CDR3 length equals 15 residues. The DNA of the CDR3 is TGTGCCAGCAGTCCAGGACTAGCGGGATCCAGTGAGCAGTTCTTC. It encodes CASSPGLAGSSEQFF.

The V and J genes are TRBV27 and TRBJ2-3; D is perhaps TRBD1 (5 bases). V was trimmed by 2 bases and J by 1 base, leaving 16 bases between them. The CDR3 spans 17 residues. From germline, CDR1 is MNHEY and CDR2 SMNVEV (reference sequence). The CDR3 DNA follows: TGTGCCAGCAGTTTACGGCCCCCAACCAGGGGCACAGATACGCAGTATTTT. Encoded protein: CASSLRPPTRGTDTQYF.